The source of this TCR beta chain is a study of T cell responses to AZD1222 COVID-19 vaccine. Here immunoSEQ multiplex PCR was the method, and the copy in TCRdb shows in-frame clones only, minus some. The sample has 100,000 or so clones; around 90% are singletons. Remarks on this clone: What it recognizes is unknown.

Study-level findings and limits: The study sampled repertoires only after the peak T cell response.

The CDR3 is 15 amino acids. Unmatched junction bases numbered 4, after V lost 4 bases and J lost 6 bases. The germline V gene encodes CDR1 MDHEN and CDR2 SYDVKM. This TCR was recovered from an adult in good health. The starting material was peripheral blood, obtained on day 0 of AZD1222 vaccination. The chain links TRBV28 to TRBJ2-1; 12 nucleotides agree with TRBD2. CDR3 region: CASSSLAGGANEQFF. CDR3 nucleotides: TGTGCCAGCAGTTCGCTAGCGGGGGGGGCCAATGAGCAGTTCTTC.